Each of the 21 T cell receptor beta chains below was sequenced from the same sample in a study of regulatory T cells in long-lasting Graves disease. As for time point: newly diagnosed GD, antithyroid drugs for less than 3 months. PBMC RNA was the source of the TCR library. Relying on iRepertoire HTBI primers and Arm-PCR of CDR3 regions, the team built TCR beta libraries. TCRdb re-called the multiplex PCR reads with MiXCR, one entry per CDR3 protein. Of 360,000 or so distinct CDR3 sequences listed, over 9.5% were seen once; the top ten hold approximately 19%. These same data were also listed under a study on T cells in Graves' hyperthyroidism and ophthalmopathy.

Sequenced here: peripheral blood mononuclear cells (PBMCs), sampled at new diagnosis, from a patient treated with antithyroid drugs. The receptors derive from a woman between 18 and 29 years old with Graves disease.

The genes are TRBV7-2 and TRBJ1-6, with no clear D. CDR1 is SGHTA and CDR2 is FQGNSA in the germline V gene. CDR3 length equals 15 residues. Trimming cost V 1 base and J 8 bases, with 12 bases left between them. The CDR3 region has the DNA TGTGCCAGCAGCTTAGACCCGACAATTTATTCACCCCTCCACTTT. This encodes CASSLDPTIYSPLHF.

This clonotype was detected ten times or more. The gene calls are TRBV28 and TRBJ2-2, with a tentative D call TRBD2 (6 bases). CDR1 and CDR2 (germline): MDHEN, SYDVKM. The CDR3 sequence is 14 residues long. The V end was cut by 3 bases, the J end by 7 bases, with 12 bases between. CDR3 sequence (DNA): TGTGCCAGCAGTTTTCTCGGGGGAGGCGGGGAGCTGTTTTTT. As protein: CASSFLGGGGELFF.

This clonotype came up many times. As DNA, the CDR3 is TGTGCCAGCAGCTTAGACTTGAGCTCTGGGGCCAACGTCCTGACTTTC. Its protein is CASSLDLSSGANVLTF. The genes are TRBV11-1 and TRBJ2-6, with unresolved D. The germline V gene has CDR1 SGHAT and CDR2 FQDESV (reference sequence). The CDR3 consists of 16 residues. Trimming stripped 1 base from V and 0 bases from J, with 7 bases between.

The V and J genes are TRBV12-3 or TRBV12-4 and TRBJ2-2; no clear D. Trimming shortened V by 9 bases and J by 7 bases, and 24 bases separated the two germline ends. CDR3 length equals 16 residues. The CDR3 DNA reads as TGTGCCAGGGGGTTTTGGGTAGGGCAAAATGGCGGGGAGCTGTTTTTT. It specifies CARGFWVGQNGGELFF.

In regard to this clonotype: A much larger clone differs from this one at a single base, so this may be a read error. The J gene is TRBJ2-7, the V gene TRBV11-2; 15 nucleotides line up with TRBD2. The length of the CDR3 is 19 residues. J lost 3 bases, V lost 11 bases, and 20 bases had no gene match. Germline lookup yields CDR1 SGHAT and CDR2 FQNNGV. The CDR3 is CAGVPPGLAGGGFFYEQYF. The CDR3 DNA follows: TGTGCCGGCGTCCCTCCGGGACTAGCGGGAGGAGGGTTTTTCTACGAGCAGTACTTC.

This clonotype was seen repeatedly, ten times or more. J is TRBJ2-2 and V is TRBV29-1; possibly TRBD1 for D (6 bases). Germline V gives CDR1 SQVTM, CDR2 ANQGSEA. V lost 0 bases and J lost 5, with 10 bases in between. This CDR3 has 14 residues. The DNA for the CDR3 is TGCAGCGTTGAAGACAGGGGTGGAACCGGGGAGCTGTTTTTT. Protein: CSVEDRGGTGELFF.

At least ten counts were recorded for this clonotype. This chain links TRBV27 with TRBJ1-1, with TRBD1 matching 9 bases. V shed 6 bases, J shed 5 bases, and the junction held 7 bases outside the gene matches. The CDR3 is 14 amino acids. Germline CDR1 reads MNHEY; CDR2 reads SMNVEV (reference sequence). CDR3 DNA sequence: TGTGCCAGCAGCTGGGACAGGGTGGGAACTGAAGCTTTCTTT. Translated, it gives CASSWDRVGTEAFF.

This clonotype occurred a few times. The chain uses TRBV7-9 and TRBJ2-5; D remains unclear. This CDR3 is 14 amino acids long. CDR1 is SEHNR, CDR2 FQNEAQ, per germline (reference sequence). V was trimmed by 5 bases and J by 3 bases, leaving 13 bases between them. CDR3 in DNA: TGTGCCAGCAGCAAGAGCAACTGGGAAGAGACCCAGTACTTC. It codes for CASSKSNWEETQYF. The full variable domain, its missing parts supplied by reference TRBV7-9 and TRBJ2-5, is DTGVSQNPRHKITKRGQNVTFRCDPISEHNRLYWYRQTLGQGPEFLTYFQNEAQLEKSRLLSDRFSAERPKGSFSTLEIQRTEQGDSAMYLCASSKSNWEETQYFGPGTRLLVL.

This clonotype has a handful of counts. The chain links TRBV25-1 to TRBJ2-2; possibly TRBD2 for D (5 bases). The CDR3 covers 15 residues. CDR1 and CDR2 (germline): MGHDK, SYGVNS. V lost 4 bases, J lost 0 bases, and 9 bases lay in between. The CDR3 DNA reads TGTGCCAGCAGTGTGGCGGGTCCGAACACCGGGGAGCTGTTTTTT. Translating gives CASSVAGPNTGELFF.

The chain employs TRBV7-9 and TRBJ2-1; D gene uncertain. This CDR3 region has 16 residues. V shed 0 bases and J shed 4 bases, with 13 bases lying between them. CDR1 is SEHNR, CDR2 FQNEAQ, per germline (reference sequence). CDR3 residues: CASSLASFALYNEQFF. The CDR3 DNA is TGTGCCAGCAGCTTAGCCTCCTTCGCACTGTACAATGAGCAGTTCTTC.

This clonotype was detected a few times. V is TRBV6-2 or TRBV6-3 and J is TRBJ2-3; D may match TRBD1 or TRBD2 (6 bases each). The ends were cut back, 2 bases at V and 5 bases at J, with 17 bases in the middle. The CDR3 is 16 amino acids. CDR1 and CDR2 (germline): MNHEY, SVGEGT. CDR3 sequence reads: CASSYNSGAKVDTQYF. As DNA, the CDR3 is TGTGCCAGCAGTTACAACTCGGGGGCCAAGGTAGATACGCAGTATTTT.

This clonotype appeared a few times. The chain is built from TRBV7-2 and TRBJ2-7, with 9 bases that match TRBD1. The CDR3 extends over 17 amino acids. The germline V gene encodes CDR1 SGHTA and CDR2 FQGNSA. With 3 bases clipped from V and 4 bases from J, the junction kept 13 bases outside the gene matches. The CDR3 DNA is TGTGCCAGCAGCTTCCCAACCACCGGGACAGGGCGTTACGAGCAGTACTTC. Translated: CASSFPTTGTGRYEQYF.

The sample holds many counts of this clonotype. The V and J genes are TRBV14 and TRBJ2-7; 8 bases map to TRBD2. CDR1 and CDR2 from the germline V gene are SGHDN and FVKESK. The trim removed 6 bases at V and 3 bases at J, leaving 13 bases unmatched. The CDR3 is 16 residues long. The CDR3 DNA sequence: TGTGCCAGCAGTCCCTATGGTGAGCGGGAGAGCTACGAGCAGTACTTC. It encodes CASSPYGERESYEQYF.

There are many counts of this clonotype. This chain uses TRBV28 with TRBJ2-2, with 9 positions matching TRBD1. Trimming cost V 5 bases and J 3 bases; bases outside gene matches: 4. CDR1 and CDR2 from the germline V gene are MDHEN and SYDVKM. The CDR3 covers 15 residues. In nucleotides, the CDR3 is TGTGCCAGCAGTCGTGGGGACAGGGACACCGGGGAGCTGTTTTTT. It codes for CASSRGDRDTGELFF.

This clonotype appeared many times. CDR3 in amino acids: CSVAEQDGYEQYF. The CDR3 DNA follows: TGCAGCGTTGCGGAACAGGATGGCTACGAGCAGTACTTC. J is TRBJ2-7 and V is TRBV29-1; tentatively, D is TRBD1 (5 bases). Germline V gene lookup returns CDR1 SQVTM and CDR2 ANQGSEA. The CDR3 is made up of 13 amino acids. The ends were cut back, 4 bases at V and 3 bases at J, with 13 bases in the middle.

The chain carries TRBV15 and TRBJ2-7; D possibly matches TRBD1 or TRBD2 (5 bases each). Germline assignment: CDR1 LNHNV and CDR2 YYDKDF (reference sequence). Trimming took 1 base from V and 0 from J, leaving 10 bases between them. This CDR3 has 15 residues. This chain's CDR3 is CATSRVGDVSYEQYV. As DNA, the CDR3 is TGTGCCACCAGCAGAGTCGGGGACGTCTCCTACGAGCAGTACGTC.

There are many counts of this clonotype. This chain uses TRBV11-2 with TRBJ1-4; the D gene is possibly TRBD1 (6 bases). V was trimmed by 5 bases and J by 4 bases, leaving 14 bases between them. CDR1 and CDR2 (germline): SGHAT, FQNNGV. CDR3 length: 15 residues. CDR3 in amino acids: CASSDRTAFNEKLFF. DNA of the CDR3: TGTGCCAGCAGCGACAGGACAGCCTTTAATGAAAAACTGTTTTTT.

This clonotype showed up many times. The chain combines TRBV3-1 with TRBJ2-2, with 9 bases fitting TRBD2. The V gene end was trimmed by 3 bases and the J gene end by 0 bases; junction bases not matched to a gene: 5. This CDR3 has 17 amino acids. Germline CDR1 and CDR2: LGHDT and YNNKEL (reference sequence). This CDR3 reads CASSHRRLAANTGELFF. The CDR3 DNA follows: TGTGCCAGCAGCCACCGTAGACTAGCGGCGAACACCGGGGAGCTGTTTTTT.

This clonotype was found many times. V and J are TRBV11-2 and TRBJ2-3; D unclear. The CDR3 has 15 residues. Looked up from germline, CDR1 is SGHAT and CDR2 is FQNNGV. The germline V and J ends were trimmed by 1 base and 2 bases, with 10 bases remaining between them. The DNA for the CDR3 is TGTGCCAGCAGCTTAGGATTCAGCTACACAGATACGCAGTATTTT. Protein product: CASSLGFSYTDTQYF. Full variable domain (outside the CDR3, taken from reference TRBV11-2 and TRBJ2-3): EAGVAQSPRYKIIEKRQSVAFWCNPISGHATLYWYQQILGQGPKLLIQFQNNGVVDDSQLPKDRFSAERLKGVDSTLKIQPAKLEDSAVYLCASSLGFSYTDTQYFGPGTRLTVL.

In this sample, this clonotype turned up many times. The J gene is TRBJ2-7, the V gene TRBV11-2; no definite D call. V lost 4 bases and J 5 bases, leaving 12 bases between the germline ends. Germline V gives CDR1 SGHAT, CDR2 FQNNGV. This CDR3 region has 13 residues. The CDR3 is CASSYGSGHEQYV. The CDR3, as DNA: TGTGCCAGCAGCTACGGATCCGGTCACGAGCAGTACGTC.

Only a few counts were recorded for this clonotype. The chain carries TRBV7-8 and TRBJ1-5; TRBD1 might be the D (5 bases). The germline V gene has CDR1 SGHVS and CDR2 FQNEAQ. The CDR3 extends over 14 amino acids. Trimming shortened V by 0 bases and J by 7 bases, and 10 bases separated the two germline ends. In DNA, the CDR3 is TGTGCCAGCAGCTTAGCCAGGGTTCAACAGCCCCAGCATTTT. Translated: CASSLARVQQPQHF.